The next 21 T cell receptor beta chains were all read from a single sample in a study of early stage breast cancer tumors. The repertoire was sequenced with immunoSEQ multiplex PCR; TCRdb's copy has only in-frame clones and lacks some. The top ten hold 3.5% of the sample, which has just over 70,000 clones, 65% to 85% seen once. Source material: blood. Receptors originate from a person in their sixties with breast cancer.

The rearrangement joins TRBV30 to TRBJ2-3, with TRBD1 matching over 9 bases. This CDR3 is built from 14 residues. The junction had 10 bases not matched to a gene; V was cut back by 3 bases and J by 9 bases. The germline V gene has CDR1 GTSNPN and CDR2 SVGIG (reference sequence). The CDR3 DNA follows: TGTGCCTGGAGCGGGGGACAGGGACAGAGCACGCAGTATTTT. Residues: CAWSGGQGQSTQYF.

V gene TRBV27 combines with J gene TRBJ1-4, with no clear D. Germline V CDR1 and CDR2: MNHEY, SMNVEV (reference sequence). Trimming took off 4 bases at V and 6 bases at J, with 21 bases between the two ends. The CDR3 has 17 amino acids. The CDR3 nucleotides are TGTGCCAGCAGTTCCAACCCGGGCCGCCACGGGGATGAAAAACTGTTTTTT. Amino acids: CASSSNPGRHGDEKLFF.

The chain recombines TRBV9 with TRBJ2-3; 9 bases agree with TRBD2. The CDR3 consists of 16 residues. V was clipped by 4 bases and J by 10 bases; unmatched bases: 16. CDR1 is SGDLS and CDR2 is YYNGEE in the germline V gene. CDR3 region: CASSPPGLAGMESQYF. CDR3 sequence (DNA): TGTGCCAGCAGCCCTCCGGGACTAGCAGGTATGGAGTCGCAGTATTTT.

The chain uses TRBV5-6 and TRBJ2-1, with TRBD2 identical over 11 bases. After removal of 5 bases from V and 6 bases from J, the junction contained 7 bases not matched to a gene. There are 15 residues in the CDR3. The germline gives CDR1 SGHDT, CDR2 YYEEEE. CDR3 region: CASRYLAGGSNEQFF. The CDR3, as DNA: TGTGCCAGCAGATATCTAGCGGGAGGAAGCAATGAGCAGTTCTTC.

For the CDR3, the DNA is TGTGCCAGCTACGCCCCCGGATCCTCTGGGGCCAACGTCCTGACTTTC. Translation: CASYAPGSSGANVLTF. The gene calls are TRBV27 and TRBJ2-6; D is unclear. Trimming removed 8 bases at V and 0 bases at J, with 14 bases between. Germline V gene data show CDR1 as MNHEY and CDR2 as SMNVEV (reference sequence). CDR3 length: 16 amino acids.

The rearrangement links TRBV7-3 to TRBJ2-5; tentatively, D is TRBD1 (6 bases). Germline CDR1 reads SGHTA; CDR2 reads FQGTGA. The CDR3 consists of 13 residues. Trimming removed 5 bases from V and 4 bases from J, with 11 bases in between. The CDR3 bases are TGTGCCAGCAGCGAGGGGGTGGCAGAGACCCAGTACTTC. Protein: CASSEGVAETQYF.

The V gene is TRBV11-2, the J gene TRBJ2-3; TRBD2 matches 11 bases. The CDR3 has 14 amino acids. The V and J ends lost 5 bases and 6 bases, in that order; junction bases with no gene match: 4. Germline V gene data show CDR1 as SGHAT and CDR2 as FQNNGV. In nucleotides, the CDR3 is TGTGCCAGCAGCCCGACTAGCGGGACGGATACGCAGTATTTT. Translated, it gives CASSPTSGTDTQYF.

V and J are TRBV19 and TRBJ2-4; 10 positions match TRBD2. Losses at the gene ends were 4 bases for V and 2 bases for J; bases not matched to a gene: 8. Germline V CDR1 and CDR2: LNHDA, SQIVND (reference sequence). The CDR3 covers 17 residues. The CDR3 nucleotides are TGTGCCAGTAGTACCCTAGCTAGCGGGGGTACCAAAAACATTCAGTACTTC. It specifies CASSTLASGGTKNIQYF.

The genes are TRBV4-1 and TRBJ1-2; 9 bases map to TRBD1. Germline assignment: CDR1 MGHRA and CDR2 YSYEKL. Germline trimming cut 2 bases from V and 6 bases from J; bases unmatched to any gene: 13. The CDR3 is 17 amino acids. This chain's CDR3 is CASSQPTLTGGTDGYTF. The CDR3 DNA reads as TGCGCCAGCAGCCAACCTACTCTGACAGGGGGGACGGATGGCTACACCTTC.

This chain joins TRBV30 and TRBJ2-1; 15 bases line up with TRBD2. The CDR3 consists of 16 residues. Germline CDR1 is GTSNPN and CDR2 is SVGIG (reference sequence). The V gene end was trimmed by 3 bases and the J gene end by 10 bases; junction bases not matched to a gene: 10. The CDR3 nucleotides are TGTGCCTGGAGCGCAGGACTAGCGGGAGGGCCATTGGAGCAGTTCTTC. Translating it yields CAWSAGLAGGPLEQFF.

Details on this clone: The sample holds other DNA sequences that translate to the same CDR3. The CDR3 spells CASSRDSYEQYF. The CDR3 coding sequence is TGTGCCAGCAGCAGGGACAGCTACGAGCAGTACTTC. The chain recombines TRBV6-5 with TRBJ2-7; 7 bases are a match to TRBD1. CDR3 length: 12 residues. J was trimmed by 3 bases and V by 6 bases; bases with no gene match: 2. Germline V gene data show CDR1 as MNHEY and CDR2 as SVGAGI.

The rearrangement uses TRBV5-1 and TRBJ1-4; D is unclear. CDR1 is SGHRS, CDR2 YFSETQ, per germline. This CDR3 comprises 15 residues. V lost 4 bases and J lost 8, with 18 bases in between. The CDR3 region is CASSQRRGAWEKLFF. The CDR3, as DNA: TGCGCCAGCAGCCAAAGGCGAGGAGCCTGGGAAAAACTGTTTTTT.

The rearrangement joins TRBV28 to TRBJ2-1, with 9 bases that match TRBD1. The junction had 11 bases not matched to a gene; V was cut back by 7 bases and J by 10 bases. Germline-derived CDR1 and CDR2 are MDHEN and SYDVKM. CDR3 length: 14 amino acids. CDR3 amino acids: CASTRDRVLEEQFF. The CDR3 DNA reads as TGTGCCAGCACACGGGACAGGGTTCTAGAGGAGCAGTTCTTC.

The chain combines TRBV27 with TRBJ1-2, with a tentative D call TRBD1 (6 bases). Between the trimmed V and J ends, which lost 5 bases and 2 bases, there was a span of 12 bases. Germline V lookup: CDR1 MNHEY, CDR2 SMNVEV (reference sequence). The CDR3 extends over 14 amino acids. This CDR3 is CASSRTDRNYGYTF. CDR3 nucleotide sequence: TGTGCCAGCAGTAGAACAGACAGGAACTATGGCTACACCTTC.

The rearrangement uses TRBV6-5 and TRBJ2-3; the D is unclear. Trimming left V 6 bases short and J 2 bases short, with 12 bases between. The CDR3 runs 14 residues. In germline, CDR1 is MNHEY, CDR2 SVGAGI. CDR3 region: CASSPSTATDTQYF. The CDR3 DNA reads as TGTGCCAGCAGCCCCTCCACGGCCACAGATACGCAGTATTTT.

The CDR3 nucleotides are TGTGCCAGCAGCTTAGGACAGGGGTACTCTGGGGCCAACGTCCTGACTTTC. Protein sequence: CASSLGQGYSGANVLTF. The rearrangement joins TRBV7-2 to TRBJ2-6; TRBD1 aligns across 8 bases. This CDR3 spans 17 amino acids. With V trimmed by 1 base and J by 0 bases, 2 bases remained unmatched. Germline V gene sequence: CDR1 SGHTA, CDR2 FQGNSA.

This clone has a single count. This chain joins TRBV2 and TRBJ2-3; no clear D. CDR3 length: 13 residues. Between the trimmed V and J ends, which lost 4 bases and 4 bases, there was a span of 9 bases. Germline V CDR1 and CDR2: SNHLY, FYNNEI. DNA of the CDR3: TGTGCCAGCAGTGTGGCAGAATCAGATACGCAGTATTTT. Protein sequence: CASSVAESDTQYF.

The rearrangement links TRBV6-1 to TRBJ1-2; D might be TRBD1 (6 bases). CDR3 length: 13 amino acids. The germline V gene encodes CDR1 MNHNS and CDR2 SASEGT. Trimming cost V 5 bases and J 4 bases, with 11 bases left between them. The CDR3 is CASSSGRGYGYTF. The CDR3 DNA reads TGTGCCAGCAGTTCCGGCAGGGGCTATGGCTACACCTTC.

The V gene is TRBV10-3, the J gene TRBJ1-1; D is ambiguous. Germline loops: CDR1 ENHRY, CDR2 SYGVKD. The CDR3 sequence is 13 residues long. Trimming pared 5 bases from V and 3 bases from J, leaving 10 bases between. This CDR3 is CAISPGSYTEAFF. CDR3 in DNA: TGTGCCATCAGTCCGGGCAGCTACACTGAAGCTTTCTTT.

The V gene is TRBV7-3, the J gene TRBJ2-1, with TRBD2 identical over 10 bases. Losses at the gene ends were 2 bases for V and 4 bases for J; bases not matched to a gene: 5. CDR1 and CDR2 from the germline V gene are SGHTA and FQGTGA. The CDR3 is made up of 16 amino acids. The CDR3 DNA is TGTGCCAGCAGCTTAGGTAGCGGGAGGCTATACAATGAGCAGTTCTTC. The encoded protein is CASSLGSGRLYNEQFF.

This clone was seen more than once but under ten times. The chain has TRBV5-1 and TRBJ2-1, with D possibly being TRBD1 or TRBD2 (5 bases each). The V gene's germline CDR1 is SGHRS and CDR2 YFSETQ. V shed 8 bases and J shed 1 base, with 19 bases lying between them. The CDR3 contains 16 residues. The CDR3 here is CASSGTQVRSYNEQFF. The CDR3 DNA sequence: TGCGCCAGTTCCGGGACGCAGGTGAGGTCCTACAATGAGCAGTTCTTC.